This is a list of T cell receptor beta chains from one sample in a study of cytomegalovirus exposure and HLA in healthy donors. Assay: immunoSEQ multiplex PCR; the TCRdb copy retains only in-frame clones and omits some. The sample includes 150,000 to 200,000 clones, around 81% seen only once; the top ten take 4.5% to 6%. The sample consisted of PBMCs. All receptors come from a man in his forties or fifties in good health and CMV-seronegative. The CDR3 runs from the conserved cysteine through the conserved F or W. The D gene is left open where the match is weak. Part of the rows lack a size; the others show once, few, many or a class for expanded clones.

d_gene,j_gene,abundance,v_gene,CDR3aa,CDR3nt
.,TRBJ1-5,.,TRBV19,CASSIGPRGGQPQHF,TGTGCCAGTAGTATAGGACCCAGGGGAGGGCAGCCCCAGCATTTT
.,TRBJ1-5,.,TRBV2,CASSRQVNQPQHF,TGTGCCAGCAGTAGACAGGTAAATCAGCCCCAGCATTTT
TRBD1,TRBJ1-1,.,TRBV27,CASGDRGQSPEAFF,TGTGCCAGCGGGGATCGGGGACAGTCCCCTGAAGCTTTCTTT
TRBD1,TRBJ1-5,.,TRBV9,CASSVTGAGQPQHF,TGTGCCAGCAGTGTGACAGGGGCGGGTCAGCCCCAGCATTTT
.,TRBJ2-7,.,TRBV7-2,CASSLARADEQYF,TGTGCCAGCAGCTTAGCGAGGGCGGACGAGCAGTACTTC
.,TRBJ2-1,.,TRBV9,CASSQTSFNEQFF,TGTGCCAGCAGCCAGACTAGTTTCAATGAGCAGTTCTTC
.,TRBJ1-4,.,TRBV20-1,CSARDQGLLFF,TGCAGTGCTAGAGATCAGGGACTACTGTTTTTT
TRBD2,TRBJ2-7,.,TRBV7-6,CASSLATSGKQGEQYF,TGTGCCAGCAGCTTAGCGACTAGCGGAAAACAGGGGGAGCAGTACTTC
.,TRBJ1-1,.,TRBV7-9,CASSPPGSTEAFF,TGTGCCAGCAGCCCGCCAGGTTCGACTGAAGCTTTCTTT
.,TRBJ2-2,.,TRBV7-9,CASSLDPHGVNTGELFF,TGTGCCAGCAGCTTGGACCCACATGGAGTTAACACCGGGGAACTGTTTTTT
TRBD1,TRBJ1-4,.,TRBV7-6,CASSLGRGRSEKLFF,TGTGCCAGCAGCTTAGGAAGGGGGCGCAGCGAAAAACTGTTTTTT
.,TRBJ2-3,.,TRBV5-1,CASSPTTGMGAQYF,TGCGCCAGCAGCCCTACAACAGGGATGGGTGCGCAGTATTTT
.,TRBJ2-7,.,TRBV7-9,CASSFDTYEQYF,TGTGCCAGCAGCTTTGACACCTACGAGCAGTACTTC
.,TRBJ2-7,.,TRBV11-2,CASSLLSGQSYEQYF,TGTGCCAGCAGCTTATTATCTGGACAGTCCTACGAGCAGTACTTC
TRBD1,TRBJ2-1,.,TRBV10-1,CASRADGDSEQFF,TGCGCCAGCAGAGCCGACGGGGACAGTGAGCAGTTCTTC
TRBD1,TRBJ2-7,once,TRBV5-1,CASTTETGGHEQYF,TGCGCCAGCACAACCGAGACAGGGGGTCACGAGCAGTACTTC
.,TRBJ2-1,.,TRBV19,CASSITGSDPYNEQFF,TGTGCCAGTAGTATTACCGGGAGCGATCCCTACAATGAGCAGTTCTTC
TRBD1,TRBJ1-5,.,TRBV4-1,CASSQAGTGGQPQHF,TGCGCCAGCAGCCAGGCCGGGACAGGGGGGCAGCCCCAGCATTTT
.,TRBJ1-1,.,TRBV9,CASSVGRGGIRDTEAFF,TGTGCCAGCAGCGTAGGGAGGGGGGGCATAAGGGACACTGAAGCTTTCTTT
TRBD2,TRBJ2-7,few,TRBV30,CAWSIGLAGAYEQYF,TGTGCCTGGAGTATTGGGCTAGCGGGAGCCTACGAGCAGTACTTC
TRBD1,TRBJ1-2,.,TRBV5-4,CASSLLTGDVTNYGYTF,TGTGCCAGCAGCCTTCTAACAGGGGACGTCACTAACTATGGCTACACCTTC
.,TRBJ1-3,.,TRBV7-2,CASSEFSGNTIYF,TGTGCCAGCAGCGAGTTTTCTGGAAACACCATATATTTT
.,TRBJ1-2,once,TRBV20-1,CSAKRWGYTF,TGCAGTGCCAAGAGGTGGGGCTACACCTTC
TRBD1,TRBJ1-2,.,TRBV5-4,CASSQKRQGPYGYTF,TGTGCCAGCAGCCAAAAACGACAGGGACCCTATGGCTACACCTTC
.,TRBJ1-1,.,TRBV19,CASTTRAGINTEAFF,TGTGCCAGTACTACCCGCGCAGGTATAAACACTGAAGCTTTCTTT
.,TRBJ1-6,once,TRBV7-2,CASSPLVVSPLHF,TGTGCCAGCAGCCCCCTTGTTGTATCACCCCTCCACTTT
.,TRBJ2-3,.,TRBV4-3,CASSLAHGGGATDTQYF,TGCGCCAGCAGCCTTGCTCACGGAGGAGGGGCCACAGATACGCAGTATTTT
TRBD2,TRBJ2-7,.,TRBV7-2,CASSPSGRAFGEQYF,TGTGCCAGCAGCCCTAGCGGGAGGGCCTTCGGGGAGCAGTACTTC
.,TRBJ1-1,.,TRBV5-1,CASSLVPGSTEAFF,TGCGCCAGCAGCTTGGTGCCGGGATCGACTGAAGCTTTCTTT
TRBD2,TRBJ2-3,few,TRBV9,CASSVDGLAGTDTQYF,TGTGCCAGCAGCGTAGACGGACTAGCGGGCACAGATACGCAGTATTTT
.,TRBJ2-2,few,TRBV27,CASSSLYSLGELFF,TGTGCCAGCAGTTCCCTCTACTCTCTCGGGGAGCTGTTTTTT
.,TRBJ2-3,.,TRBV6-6,CASSSEEENTDTQYF,TGTGCCAGCAGTTCAGAAGAGGAGAACACAGATACGCAGTATTTT
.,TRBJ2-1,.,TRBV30,CAWSLNRKTYNEQFF,TGTGCCTGGAGTCTGAACAGGAAAACCTACAATGAGCAGTTCTTC
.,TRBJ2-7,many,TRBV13,CASSSQGGLAGEQYF,TGTGCCAGCAGCTCCCAGGGAGGTCTGGCGGGAGAGCAGTACTTC
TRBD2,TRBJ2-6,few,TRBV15,CATSRGGLIITGANVLTF,TGTGCCACCAGCAGAGGGGGACTAATAATCACTGGGGCCAACGTCCTGACTTTC
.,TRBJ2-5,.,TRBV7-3,CASSLSGIEETQYF,TGTGCCAGCAGCTTAAGCGGGATAGAAGAGACCCAGTACTTC
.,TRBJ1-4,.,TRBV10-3,CAISAPPSEKLFF,TGTGCCATCAGTGCGCCCCCTAGTGAAAAACTGTTTTTT
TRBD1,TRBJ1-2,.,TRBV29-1,CGGGTGGPLGYGYTF,TGCGGGGGGGGGACAGGGGGCCCTCTTGGCTATGGCTACACCTTC
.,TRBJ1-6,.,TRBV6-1,CASSRTDNSPLHF,TGTGCCAGCAGTAGGACAGATAATTCACCCCTCCACTTT
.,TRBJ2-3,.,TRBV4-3,CASSHDRSSTDTQYF,TGCGCCAGCAGCCACGACAGGTCTAGCACAGATACGCAGTATTTT
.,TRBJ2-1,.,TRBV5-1,CASSLDGGGSSYNEQFF,TGCGCCAGCAGCTTGGATGGGGGCGGGAGCTCCTACAATGAGCAGTTCTTC
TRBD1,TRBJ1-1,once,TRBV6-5,CASSPWDRVNTEAFF,TGTGCCAGCAGTCCCTGGGACAGGGTGAACACTGAAGCTTTCTTT
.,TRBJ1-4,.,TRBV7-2,CASSLALRGFGPEKLFF,TGTGCCAGCAGCTTAGCGTTGCGGGGTTTCGGGCCGGAAAAACTGTTTTTT
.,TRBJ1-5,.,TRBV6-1,CASSEKVRAPWPQHF,TGTGCCAGCAGTGAGAAAGTGCGGGCCCCATGGCCCCAGCATTTT
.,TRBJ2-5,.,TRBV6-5,CASSYSTGSETQYF,TGTGCCAGCAGTTACTCAACCGGTAGCGAGACCCAGTACTTC
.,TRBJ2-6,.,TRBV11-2,CASSPSSGANVLTF,TGTGCCAGCAGCCCCAGCTCTGGGGCCAACGTCCTGACTTTC